One sample yielded the 28 T cell receptor beta chains listed below, sequenced in a study of T cell responses to AZD1222 COVID-19 vaccine. Profiling relied on immunoSEQ multiplex PCR, and the TCRdb table lists in-frame clones only, not all of them. The data hold roughly 130,000 clones, with 88% observed a single time. The source material was peripheral blood, sampled on day 0 of MenACWY control vaccination. These receptors were collected from an adult in good health.

The chain links TRBV30 to TRBJ1-3; tentative D call: TRBD1 (6 bases). The V end lost 2 bases, the J end lost 6 bases, and 11 bases lay between the germline ends. CDR3 size: 13 residues. The germline gives CDR1 GTSNPN, CDR2 SVGIG (reference sequence). DNA of the CDR3: TGTGCCTGGAGTAGGGGGACACCAAACACCATATATTTT. It is translated as CAWSRGTPNTIYF.

This sequence joins TRBV10-3 and TRBJ2-7, with 7 nucleotides matching TRBD1. J lost 3 bases, V lost 2 bases, and 4 bases had no gene match. This CDR3 has 14 amino acids. Germline assignment: CDR1 ENHRY and CDR2 SYGVKD. Here the CDR3 reads CAISERNRGYEQYF. The CDR3, as DNA: TGTGCCATCAGTGAGCGAAACAGGGGCTACGAGCAGTACTTC.

The rearrangement uses TRBV7-9 and TRBJ1-4; D uncertain. The CDR3 length is 15 residues. Germline lookup yields CDR1 SEHNR and CDR2 FQNEAQ (reference sequence). V was clipped by 6 bases and J by 0 bases, with 11 bases between them. CDR3 nucleotides: TGTGCCAGCAGTCCCCGGGCTTCAACTAATGAAAAACTGTTTTTT. Translated: CASSPRASTNEKLFF.

As for this clone: This specimen includes other DNA sequences encoding the same CDR3. The chain recombines TRBV18 with TRBJ1-5; no firm D call. The V end lost 2 bases, the J end lost 0 bases, and 2 bases lay between the germline ends. The CDR3 runs 13 residues. Germline values: CDR1 KGHSH, CDR2 LQKENI. CDR3 DNA sequence: TGTGCCAGCTCACCAGGTAGCAATCAGCCCCAGCATTTT. It is translated as CASSPGSNQPQHF.

The chain has TRBV6-5 and TRBJ1-2, with unresolved D. The germline V gene has CDR1 MNHEY and CDR2 SVGAGI. Trimming shortened V by 2 bases and J by 0 bases, and 7 bases separated the two germline ends. This CDR3 spans 14 amino acids. The CDR3 bases are TGTGCCAGCAGTTACCTGGCAGCTAACTATGGCTACACCTTC. It is translated as CASSYLAANYGYTF.

The CDR3 spells CAWRATVSYNEQFF. The CDR3 DNA reads TGTGCCTGGAGGGCGACGGTCTCCTACAATGAGCAGTTCTTC. This chain connects TRBV30 to TRBJ2-1, with D unclear. The germline V gene has CDR1 GTSNPN and CDR2 SVGIG (reference sequence). The CDR3 consists of 14 residues. Trimming pared 3 bases from V and 0 bases from J, leaving 9 bases between.

This clone was seen only a few times. CDR3 sequence (DNA): TGCGCCAGCAGCTTGGGGGAGCTCGGTAGCGAGCAGTACTTC. It codes for CASSLGELGSEQYF. The chain links TRBV5-1 to TRBJ2-7, with D maybe TRBD2 (5 bases). This CDR3 contains 14 residues. Germline assignment: CDR1 SGHRS and CDR2 YFSETQ. Trimming left V 0 bases short and J 6 bases short, with 13 bases between.

This clone showed up just once. V gene TRBV28 combines with J gene TRBJ2-6; perhaps TRBD1 as D (6 bases). The V end was cut by 2 bases, the J end by 3 bases, with 14 bases between. Germline V CDR1 and CDR2: MDHEN, SYDVKM. This CDR3 region has 17 residues. CDR3 sequence reads: CASSLLLQGSGANVLTF. DNA for the CDR3: TGTGCCAGCAGTTTACTCTTACAGGGTAGTGGGGCCAACGTCCTGACTTTC.

This chain links TRBV5-1 with TRBJ2-1; perhaps TRBD2 as D (6 bases). Trimming removed 4 bases at V and 5 bases at J, with 28 bases between. Germline CDR1 SGHRS, CDR2 YFSETQ. This CDR3 region has 19 residues. This chain's CDR3 is CASSRRSLASPGRHNEQFF. The CDR3, as DNA: TGCGCCAGCAGCAGAAGAAGTCTAGCGAGCCCAGGTCGCCACAATGAGCAGTTCTTC.

This sequence joins TRBV20-1 and TRBJ2-5; no clear D gene. Between the trimmed V and J ends, which lost 6 bases and 5 bases, there was a span of 7 bases. This CDR3 is built from 10 residues. CDR1 and CDR2 (germline): DFQATT, SNEGSKA (reference sequence). The CDR3 DNA follows: TGCAGTGCCCATCGGGAGACCCAGTACTTC. This codes for CSAHRETQYF.

The chain combines TRBV2 with TRBJ2-7, with D unresolved. Germline V gives CDR1 SNHLY, CDR2 FYNNEI. CDR3 length equals 16 residues. V dropped 5 bases and J dropped 3 bases, with 20 bases sitting between them. The CDR3 bases are TGTGCCAGCAGTCCCCCCTACAGTGAAGCGATCTACGAGCAGTACTTC. Its protein is CASSPPYSEAIYEQYF.

In DNA form, the CDR3 reads TGCGCCAGCGGGGGAAACGGCGACTATGGCTACACCTTC. Translation: CASGGNGDYGYTF. The J gene is TRBJ1-2, the V gene TRBV10-2; possibly TRBD1 for D (5 bases). The ends were cut back, 8 bases at V and 3 bases at J, with 13 bases in the middle. Germline loops: CDR1 WSHSY, CDR2 SAAADI. The CDR3 loop spans 13 amino acids.

J is TRBJ1-6 and V is TRBV5-6; possible D gene TRBD1, 5 bases. From germline, CDR1 is SGHDT and CDR2 YYEEEE. The V and J ends lost 0 bases and 11 bases respectively, with 12 bases between them. This CDR3 spans 14 amino acids. The CDR3 DNA reads TGTGCCAGCAGCTTGGGGGACTGGCGGACACCCCTCCACTTT. Protein sequence: CASSLGDWRTPLHF.

The chain uses TRBV3-1 (or the pseudogene TRBV3-2) and TRBJ1-3; D ambiguous. The V end lost 3 bases, the J end lost 0 bases, and 6 bases lay between the germline ends. CDR3 length: 14 residues. CDR1 LGHDT and CDR2 YNNKEL come from the germline V gene (reference sequence). Here the CDR3 reads CASSQQVSGNTIYF. CDR3 in DNA: TGTGCCAGCAGCCAGCAAGTCTCTGGAAACACCATATATTTT.

The chain joins TRBV7-9 to TRBJ1-5; D unresolved. In germline, CDR1 is SEHNR, CDR2 FQNEAQ (reference sequence). This CDR3 has 14 amino acids. Trimming stripped 2 bases from V and 9 bases from J, with 14 bases between. In DNA form, the CDR3 reads TGTGCCAGCAGCTTAAGGTCAGGAGCTTGGCCCCAGCATTTT. Translating gives CASSLRSGAWPQHF.

The chain employs TRBV3-1 (or the pseudogene TRBV3-2) and TRBJ2-3; 8 bases are a match to TRBD2. With 3 bases clipped from V and 5 bases from J, the junction kept 13 bases outside the gene matches. This CDR3 region has 17 residues. CDR1 and CDR2 from the germline V gene are LGHDT and YNNKEL (reference sequence). As DNA, the CDR3 is TGTGCCAGCAGCCAGGGGCTAACGGGAGGGCCTCAAGATACGCAGTATTTT. Encoded protein: CASSQGLTGGPQDTQYF.

The chain joins TRBV6-4 to TRBJ2-7; a possible D gene is TRBD2 (5 bases). CDR3 length: 13 amino acids. Germline V gene lookup returns CDR1 MRHNA and CDR2 SNTAGT. V was trimmed by 5 bases and J by 7 bases, leaving 15 bases between them. CDR3 nucleotides: TGTGCCAGCAGTCGGGAAGAGTCGGGGGAGCAGTACTTC. Translation gives CASSREESGEQYF.

The gene calls are TRBV3-1 (or the pseudogene TRBV3-2) and TRBJ1-4; D uncertain. The V gene lost 4 bases and the J gene lost 0 bases, with 9 bases spanning the gap. Germline V gene sequence: CDR1 LGHDT, CDR2 YNNKEL (reference sequence). The CDR3 has 15 amino acids. The CDR3 coding sequence is TGTGCCAGCAGCCTGCAATTTGCAACTAATGAAAAACTGTTTTTT. The encoded protein is CASSLQFATNEKLFF.

The V call is TRBV6-5, the J call TRBJ2-2; a weak D match, TRBD2 (6 bases). The CDR3 has 15 amino acids. V was trimmed by 6 bases and J by 0 bases, leaving 11 bases between them. Per germline, CDR1 MNHEY and CDR2 SVGAGI. DNA for the CDR3: TGTGCCAGCAGGAGGGGCGGGACGAACACCGGGGAGCTGTTTTTT. This gives the protein CASRRGGTNTGELFF.

CDR3 loop: CASSPLQDNEKLFF. Here the CDR3 DNA reads TGTGCCAGCAGCCCCTTACAGGACAATGAAAAACTGTTTTTT. The chain links TRBV5-6 to TRBJ1-4; TRBD1 might be the D (5 bases). Trimming took 4 bases from V and 5 from J, leaving 12 bases between them. Per the germline V gene, CDR1 is SGHDT and CDR2 is YYEEEE. The CDR3 contains 14 residues.

The chain couples TRBV5-1 to TRBJ2-7, with D possibly TRBD2 on 6 matching bases. The V end was cut by 0 bases, the J end by 6 bases, with 19 bases between. The germline V gene has CDR1 SGHRS and CDR2 YFSETQ. This CDR3 region has 16 residues. CDR3 DNA: TGCGCCAGCAGCTTGGGTGGGGCGGACGGAGGGGTCGAGCAGTACTTC. This sequence encodes CASSLGGADGGVEQYF.

The chain uses TRBV28 and TRBJ1-1, with a tentative D call TRBD1 (5 bases). CDR1 and CDR2 from the germline V gene are MDHEN and SYDVKM. V was cut by 10 bases and J by 6 bases, with 12 bases left in between. The CDR3 extends over 11 amino acids. This CDR3 is CATSGTAEAFF. Here the CDR3 DNA reads TGTGCCACCTCAGGGACGGCTGAAGCTTTCTTT. Variable domain in full (rest from reference TRBV28 and TRBJ1-1): DVKVTQSSRYLVKRTGEKVFLECVQDMDHENMFWYRQDPGLGLRLIYFSYDVKMKEKGDIPEGYSVSREKKERFSLILESASTNQTSMYLCATSGTAEAFFGQGTRLTVV.

This clone was counted a single time. The gene calls are TRBV18 and TRBJ2-7; tentatively, D is TRBD2 (6 bases). Germline V gene sequence: CDR1 KGHSH, CDR2 LQKENI. This CDR3 is 19 amino acids long. Trimming shortened V by 3 bases and J by 3 bases, and 27 bases separated the two germline ends. The CDR3 is CASSPSIPTSKRAIYEQYF. Written as DNA, the CDR3 is TGTGCCAGCTCACCTTCCATACCAACCAGCAAGCGGGCCATCTACGAGCAGTACTTC.

This sequence joins TRBV28 and TRBJ1-2; no clear D. V lost 1 base to trimming and J lost 8 bases, with 8 bases between them. The CDR3 has 12 residues. The germline V gene has CDR1 MDHEN and CDR2 SYDVKM. The CDR3 DNA reads as TGTGCCAGCAGTTTATCCCGATCGGGCTACACCTTC. It specifies CASSLSRSGYTF.

CDR3 nucleotides: TGTGCCAGCACTGGGACGGAGAACACTGAAGCTTTCTTT. Protein product: CASTGTENTEAFF. V and J are TRBV28 and TRBJ1-1; weak D call: TRBD1 (5 bases). Germline CDR1 reads MDHEN; CDR2 reads SYDVKM. The CDR3 contains 13 residues. Trimming left V 7 bases short and J 1 base short, with 10 bases between.

This clone appeared a few times. The CDR3 here is CASSWDRVSPLHF. As DNA, the CDR3 is TGCGCCAGCAGTTGGGACAGGGTCTCACCCCTCCACTTT. The chain couples TRBV5-1 to TRBJ1-6; 9 bases agree with TRBD1. This CDR3 comprises 13 residues. Germline V CDR1 and CDR2: SGHRS, YFSETQ. Unmatched junction bases numbered 4, after V lost 5 bases and J lost 10 bases.

The V gene is TRBV24-1, the J gene TRBJ1-5; D perhaps matches TRBD1 (6 bases). Germline CDR1 reads KGHDR; CDR2 reads SFDVKD. Trimming removed 7 bases from V and 3 bases from J, with 12 bases in between. CDR3 length: 14 amino acids. CDR3 residues: CATSRQGTNQPQHF. CDR3 DNA sequence: TGTGCCACCAGCCGCCAGGGGACCAATCAGCCCCAGCATTTT.

This sequence joins TRBV28 and TRBJ2-1; perhaps TRBD1 as D (5 bases). Germline assignment: CDR1 MDHEN and CDR2 SYDVKM. There are 15 residues in the CDR3. The V end was cut by 6 bases, the J end by 0 bases, with 12 bases between. CDR3 amino acids: CASRPDRRSYNEQFF. The CDR3, as DNA: TGTGCCAGCAGGCCAGACAGACGCTCCTACAATGAGCAGTTCTTC.